The 15 T cell receptor beta chains given below trace back to one sample, sequenced in a study of Graves' ophthalmopathy and Graves' hyperthyroidism. As the template, RNA transcripts were used to amplify TCR beta CDR3 regions. The workflow started with a first-round RT-PCR run with HTBI primers and then moved on to a second-round multiplex PCR. MiXCR was run by TCRdb on the multiplex PCR reads, yielding one entry per CDR3 protein. The profile shows 200,000 to 300,000 distinct CDR3 sequences, around 50% of them singletons. Sequencing was carried out using peripheral blood. The receptor source for this set is an adult man with Graves' ophthalmopathy.

The rearrangement links TRBV18 to TRBJ2-5; D gene ambiguous. V gave up 0 bases and J gave up 5 bases, with 7 bases separating them. Germline CDR1 reads KGHSH; CDR2 reads LQKENI. This CDR3 has 13 amino acids. In DNA form, the CDR3 reads TGTGCCAGCTCACCACCGTTAAGGGAGACCCAGTACTTC. Its translation: CASSPPLRETQYF.

This clonotype was observed many times. CDR3 coding DNA: TGCAGCGCTGGGACAGGGACTGAGCAGTACTTC. Its protein is CSAGTGTEQYF. V and J are TRBV29-1 and TRBJ2-7; TRBD1 aligns across 9 bases. Germline V CDR1 and CDR2: SQVTM, ANQGSEA. Trimming cost V 7 bases and J 7 bases; bases outside gene matches: 5. CDR3 length: 11 amino acids.

V gene TRBV5-1 combines with J gene TRBJ1-4; a weak D match, TRBD1 (6 bases). Trimming left V 3 bases short and J 8 bases short, with 14 bases between. The CDR3 sequence is 14 residues long. The germline V gene has CDR1 SGHRS and CDR2 YFSETQ. The chain's CDR3 is CASSSPGQEEKLFF. The DNA of the CDR3 is TGCGCCAGCAGCTCCCCGGGACAAGAAGAAAAACTGTTTTTT.

This clonotype was recorded at least ten times. V gene TRBV10-3 combines with J gene TRBJ1-4; 9 nucleotides align to TRBD1. CDR1 is ENHRY and CDR2 is SYGVKD in the germline V gene. V lost 9 bases, J lost 7 bases, and 6 bases stayed unmatched. This CDR3 comprises 13 residues. The CDR3 here is CAISGQGGEKLFF. CDR3 in DNA: TGTGCCATTTCGGGACAGGGCGGTGAAAAACTGTTTTTT.

This clonotype turned up a few times. The V and J genes are TRBV7-9 and TRBJ2-5; 9 nucleotides line up with TRBD1. V dropped 1 base and J dropped 5; count of bases not matched to a gene: 5. The CDR3 consists of 15 residues. Germline CDR1 reads SEHNR; CDR2 reads FQNEAQ (reference sequence). The CDR3 DNA reads as TGTGCCAGCAGCTTAGAAACAGGGGGCCAGGAGACCCAGTACTTC. As protein: CASSLETGGQETQYF.

V usage is TRBV18 and J usage is TRBJ1-2, with D tentatively TRBD1 (5 bases). Germline V gene sequence: CDR1 KGHSH, CDR2 LQKENI. The CDR3 extends over 14 amino acids. With 5 bases removed from V and 8 bases from J, the gap between germline ends came to 18 bases. CDR3 sequence reads: CASSELRDSMGYTF. The DNA for the CDR3 is TGTGCCAGCTCAGAGCTCCGGGACTCCATGGGCTACACCTTC.

This clonotype occurred once. The CDR3 here is CASSELQGKAEAFF. The CDR3, as DNA: TGTGCCAGCAGTGAGCTACAGGGGAAGGCTGAAGCTTTCTTT. The chain has TRBV2 and TRBJ1-1, with TRBD1 matching 7 bases. Germline loops: CDR1 SNHLY, CDR2 FYNNEI. CDR3 length: 14 amino acids. Trimming removed 3 bases from V and 6 bases from J; junction bases left unmatched: 7.

The chain recombines TRBV15 with TRBJ2-3, with TRBD2 identical over 7 bases. After removal of 1 base from V and 1 base from J, the junction contained 2 bases not matched to a gene. Germline V gene data show CDR1 as LNHNV and CDR2 as YYDKDF (reference sequence). The CDR3 has 15 amino acids. CDR3 sequence (DNA): TGTGCCACCAGCAGAGGCCGGGGGGGCACAGATACGCAGTATTTT. Translation: CATSRGRGGTDTQYF.

The V gene is TRBV7-9, the J gene TRBJ1-3; perhaps TRBD1 as D (5 bases). Deletions cut 5 bases from V and 5 bases from J, with 13 bases between. This CDR3 contains 14 residues. CDR1 is SEHNR, CDR2 FQNEAQ, per germline (reference sequence). The CDR3 bases are TGTGCCAGCAGCCCCCAGGGATTGAGAAACACCATATATTTT. It yields the protein CASSPQGLRNTIYF.

The chain combines TRBV20-1 with TRBJ1-1; D is undetermined. The germline gives CDR1 DFQATT, CDR2 SNEGSKA (reference sequence). CDR3 length: 13 amino acids. Between the trimmed V and J ends, which lost 6 bases and 7 bases, there was a span of 18 bases. The CDR3 region has the DNA TGCAGTGCCAGCAGTTTAGGGCAGCATGAAGCTTTCTTT. It specifies CSASSLGQHEAFF.

This clonotype was recorded a few times. The chain's CDR3 is CATSDLTGGTGELFF. CDR3 nucleotides: TGTGCCACCAGTGACCTAACAGGGGGCACCGGGGAGCTGTTTTTT. The chain has TRBV24-1 and TRBJ2-2; TRBD1 matches 8 bases. This CDR3 region has 15 residues. V was pared by 4 bases and J by 4 bases, with 4 bases of the junction left unmatched. Germline V gene lookup returns CDR1 KGHDR and CDR2 SFDVKD.

The rearrangement uses TRBV10-2 and TRBJ2-7; 8 nucleotides align to TRBD2. CDR3 length equals 16 residues. CDR1 and CDR2 (germline): WSHSY, SAAADI. Trimming cost V 3 bases and J 5 bases; bases outside gene matches: 12. CDR3: CASSEPPWREAHEQYF. As DNA, the CDR3 is TGCGCCAGCAGTGAACCCCCCTGGCGGGAGGCCCACGAGCAGTACTTC.

The table lists this clonotype with a count of one. V usage is TRBV6-2 or TRBV6-3 and J usage is TRBJ1-5; D unclear. This CDR3 spans 11 amino acids. Germline V CDR1 and CDR2: MNHEY, SVGEGT. Trimming took off 2 bases at V and 10 bases at J, with 6 bases between the two ends. The CDR3 DNA sequence: TGTGCCAGCAGTTACCGAGGACCCCAGCATTTT. It is translated as CASSYRGPQHF.

The rearrangement links TRBV20-1 to TRBJ2-7; TRBD2 matches 10 bases. Germline lookup yields CDR1 DFQATT and CDR2 SNEGSKA (reference sequence). This CDR3 contains 18 residues. Trimming cost V 5 bases and J 5 bases; bases outside gene matches: 21. The CDR3 region has the DNA TGCAGTGCTCAAGAGCGGGGTAGCGGGAGGACTGCCTACGACGAGCAGTACTTC. It yields the protein CSAQERGSGRTAYDEQYF.

The chain combines TRBV7-3 with TRBJ2-5; D is uncertain. CDR3 length: 15 amino acids. Germline CDR1 and CDR2: SGHTA and FQGTGA. V gave up 1 base and J gave up 5 bases, with 14 bases separating them. The CDR3 reads CASSLKGGFRETQYF. In nucleotides, the CDR3 is TGTGCCAGCAGCTTAAAGGGCGGTTTCCGGGAGACCCAGTACTTC.